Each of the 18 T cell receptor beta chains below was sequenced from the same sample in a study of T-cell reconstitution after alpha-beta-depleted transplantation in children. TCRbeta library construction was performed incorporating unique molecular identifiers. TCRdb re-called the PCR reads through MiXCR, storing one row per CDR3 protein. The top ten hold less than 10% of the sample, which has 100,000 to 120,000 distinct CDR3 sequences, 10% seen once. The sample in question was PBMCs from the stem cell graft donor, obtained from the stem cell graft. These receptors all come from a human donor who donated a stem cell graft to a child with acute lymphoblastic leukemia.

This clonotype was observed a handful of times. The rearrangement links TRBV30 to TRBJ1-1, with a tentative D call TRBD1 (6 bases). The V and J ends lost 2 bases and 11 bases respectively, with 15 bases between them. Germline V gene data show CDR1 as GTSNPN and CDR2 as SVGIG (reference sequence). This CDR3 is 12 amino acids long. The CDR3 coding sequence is TGTGCCTGGAGTCCCCGGTCAGGGGCCGCTTTCTTT. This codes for CAWSPRSGAAFF.

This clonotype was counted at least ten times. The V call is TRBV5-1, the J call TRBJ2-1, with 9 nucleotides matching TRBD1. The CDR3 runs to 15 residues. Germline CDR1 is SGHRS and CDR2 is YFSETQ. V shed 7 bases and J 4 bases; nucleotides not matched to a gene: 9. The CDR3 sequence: CASLPWTGVYNEQFF. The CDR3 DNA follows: TGCGCCAGCCTGCCCTGGACAGGGGTATACAATGAGCAGTTCTTC.

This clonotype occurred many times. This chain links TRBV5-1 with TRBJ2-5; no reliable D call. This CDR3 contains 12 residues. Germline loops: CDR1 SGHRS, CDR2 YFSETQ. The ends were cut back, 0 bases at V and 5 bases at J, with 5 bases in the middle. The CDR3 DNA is TGCGCCAGCAGCTTGGTTCGGGAGACCCAGTACTTC. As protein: CASSLVRETQYF.

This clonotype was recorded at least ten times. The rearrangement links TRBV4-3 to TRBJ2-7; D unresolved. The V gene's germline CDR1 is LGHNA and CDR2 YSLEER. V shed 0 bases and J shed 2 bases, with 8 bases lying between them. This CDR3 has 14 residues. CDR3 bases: TGCGCCAGCAGCCAAGACGGCAGAACCTACGAGCAGTACTTC. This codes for CASSQDGRTYEQYF.

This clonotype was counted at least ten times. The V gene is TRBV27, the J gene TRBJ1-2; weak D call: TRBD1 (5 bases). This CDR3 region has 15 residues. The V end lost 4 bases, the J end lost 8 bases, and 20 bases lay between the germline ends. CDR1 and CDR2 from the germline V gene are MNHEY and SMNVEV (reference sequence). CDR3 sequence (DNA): TGTGCCAGCAGTTACCAACACGGGGCGCCGGGAGGCTACACCTTC. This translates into CASSYQHGAPGGYTF.

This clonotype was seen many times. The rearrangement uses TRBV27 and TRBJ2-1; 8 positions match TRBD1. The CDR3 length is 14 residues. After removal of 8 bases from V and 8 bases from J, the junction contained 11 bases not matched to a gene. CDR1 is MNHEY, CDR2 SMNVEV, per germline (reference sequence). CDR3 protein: CASLSPGQADEQFF. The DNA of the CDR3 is TGTGCCAGCCTTTCTCCGGGACAGGCAGATGAGCAGTTCTTC.

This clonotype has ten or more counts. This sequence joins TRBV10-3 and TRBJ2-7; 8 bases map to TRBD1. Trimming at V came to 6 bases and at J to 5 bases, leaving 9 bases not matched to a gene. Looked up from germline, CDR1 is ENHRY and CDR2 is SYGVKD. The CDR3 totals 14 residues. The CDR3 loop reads CAISPNGQGHEQYF. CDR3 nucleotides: TGTGCCATCAGCCCTAATGGACAGGGCCACGAGCAGTACTTC.

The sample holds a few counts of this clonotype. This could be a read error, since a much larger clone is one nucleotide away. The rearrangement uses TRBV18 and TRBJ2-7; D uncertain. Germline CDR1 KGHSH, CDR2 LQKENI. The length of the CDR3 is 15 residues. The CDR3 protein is CASSPPGTHFYEQCF. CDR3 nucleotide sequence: TGTGCCAGCTCACCACCGGGAACACATTTCTACGAGCAGTGCTTC. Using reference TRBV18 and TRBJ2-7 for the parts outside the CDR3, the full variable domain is NAGVMQNPRHLVRRRGQEARLRCSPMKGHSHVYWYRQLPEEGLKFMVYLQKENIIDESGMPKERFSAEFPKEGPSILRIQQVVRGDSAAYFCASSPPGTHFYEQCFGPGTRLTVT.

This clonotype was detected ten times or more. The DNA for the CDR3 is TGTGCCAGCAGCCGGACTCGGACAGGACGGGAAAAACTGTTTTTT. Protein: CASSRTRTGREKLFF. The chain is built from TRBV3-1 and TRBJ1-4, with 7 positions matching TRBD1. The ends lost 4 bases at V and 8 bases at J; junction bases unmatched: 10. Germline V gives CDR1 LGHDT, CDR2 YNNKEL (reference sequence). CDR3 size: 15 residues.

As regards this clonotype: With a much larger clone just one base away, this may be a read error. The CDR3 nucleotides are TGTGCCAGCAGCTTGGCGGACAGCCCGGGGCAGTTCTTC. Protein product: CASSLADSPGQFF. The chain links TRBV5-5 to TRBJ2-1, with TRBD1 as a possible D gene (6 bases). This CDR3 comprises 13 residues. Trimming removed 0 bases at V and 12 bases at J, with 13 bases between. Germline-derived CDR1 and CDR2 are SGHKS and YYEKEE (reference sequence).

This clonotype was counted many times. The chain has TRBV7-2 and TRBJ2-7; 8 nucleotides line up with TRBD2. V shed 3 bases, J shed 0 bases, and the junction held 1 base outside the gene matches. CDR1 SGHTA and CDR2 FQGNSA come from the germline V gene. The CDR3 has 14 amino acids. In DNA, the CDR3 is TGTGCCAGCAGCTTGGGACTAGACTCCTACGAGCAGTACTTC. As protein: CASSLGLDSYEQYF.

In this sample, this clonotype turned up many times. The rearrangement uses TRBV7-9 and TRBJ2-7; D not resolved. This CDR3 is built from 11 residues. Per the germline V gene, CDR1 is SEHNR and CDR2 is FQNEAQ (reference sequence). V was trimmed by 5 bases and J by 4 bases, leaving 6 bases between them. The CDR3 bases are TGTGCCAGCAGCGAGGAATACGAGCAGTACTTC. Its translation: CASSEEYEQYF. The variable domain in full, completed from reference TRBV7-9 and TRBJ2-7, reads DTGVSQNPRHKITKRGQNVTFRCDPISEHNRLYWYRQTLGQGPEFLTYFQNEAQLEKSRLLSDRFSAERPKGSFSTLEIQRTEQGDSAMYLCASSEEYEQYFGPGTRLTVT.

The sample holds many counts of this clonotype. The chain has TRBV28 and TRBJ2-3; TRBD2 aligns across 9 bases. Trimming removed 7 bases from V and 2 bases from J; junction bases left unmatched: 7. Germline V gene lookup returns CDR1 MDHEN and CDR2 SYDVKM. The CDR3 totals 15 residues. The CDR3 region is CASKQAGGFTDTQYF. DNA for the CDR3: TGTGCCAGCAAGCAGGCGGGAGGGTTCACAGATACGCAGTATTTT.

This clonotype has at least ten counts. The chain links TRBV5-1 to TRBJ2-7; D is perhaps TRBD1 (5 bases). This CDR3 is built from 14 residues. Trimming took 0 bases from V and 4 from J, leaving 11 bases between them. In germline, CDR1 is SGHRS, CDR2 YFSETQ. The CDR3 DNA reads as TGCGCCAGCAGCTTGGGCCCAGGGCAGTACGAGCAGTACTTC. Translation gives CASSLGPGQYEQYF.

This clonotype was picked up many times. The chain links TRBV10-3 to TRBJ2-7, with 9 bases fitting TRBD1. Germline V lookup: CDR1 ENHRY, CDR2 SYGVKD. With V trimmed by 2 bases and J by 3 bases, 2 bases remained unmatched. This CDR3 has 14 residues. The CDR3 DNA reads TGTGCCATCAGTGAGGGGACAGGGATCTACGAGCAGTACTTC. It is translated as CAISEGTGIYEQYF.

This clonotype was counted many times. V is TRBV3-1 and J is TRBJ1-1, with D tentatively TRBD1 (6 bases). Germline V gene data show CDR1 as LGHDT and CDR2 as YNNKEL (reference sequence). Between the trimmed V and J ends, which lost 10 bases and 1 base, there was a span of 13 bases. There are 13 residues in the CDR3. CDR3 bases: TGTGCCATCTCCCGGGGGCGGAACACTGAAGCTTTCTTT. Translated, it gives CAISRGRNTEAFF.

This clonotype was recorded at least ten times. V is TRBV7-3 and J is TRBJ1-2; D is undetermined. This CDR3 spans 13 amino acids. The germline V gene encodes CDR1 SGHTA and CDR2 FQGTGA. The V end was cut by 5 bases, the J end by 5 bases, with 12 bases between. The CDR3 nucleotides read TGTGCCAGCAGCAGAACCGCGGAGTATGGCTACACCTTC. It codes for CASSRTAEYGYTF.

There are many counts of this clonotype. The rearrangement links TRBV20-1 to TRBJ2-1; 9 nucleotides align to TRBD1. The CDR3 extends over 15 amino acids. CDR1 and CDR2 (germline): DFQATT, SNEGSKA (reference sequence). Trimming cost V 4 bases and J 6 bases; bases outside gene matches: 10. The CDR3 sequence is CSAKRGGTGINEQFF. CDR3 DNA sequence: TGCAGTGCTAAGAGGGGCGGGACAGGGATCAATGAGCAGTTCTTC.